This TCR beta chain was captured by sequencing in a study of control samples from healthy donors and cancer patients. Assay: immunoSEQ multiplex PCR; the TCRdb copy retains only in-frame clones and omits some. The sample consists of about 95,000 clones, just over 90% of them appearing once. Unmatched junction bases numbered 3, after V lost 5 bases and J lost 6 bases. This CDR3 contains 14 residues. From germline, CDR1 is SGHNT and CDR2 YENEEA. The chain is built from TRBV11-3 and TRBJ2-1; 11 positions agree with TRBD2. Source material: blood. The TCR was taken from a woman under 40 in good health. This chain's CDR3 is CASSIGLAGNEQFF. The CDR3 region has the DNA TGTGCCAGCAGCATCGGACTAGCGGGCAATGAGCAGTTCTTC. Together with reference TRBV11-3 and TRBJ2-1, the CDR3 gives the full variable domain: EAGVVQSPRYKIIEKKQPVAFWCNPISGHNTLYWYLQNLGQGPELLIRYENEEAVDDSQLPKDRFSAERLKGVDSTLKIQPAELGDSAVYLCASSIGLAGNEQFFGPGTRLTVL.